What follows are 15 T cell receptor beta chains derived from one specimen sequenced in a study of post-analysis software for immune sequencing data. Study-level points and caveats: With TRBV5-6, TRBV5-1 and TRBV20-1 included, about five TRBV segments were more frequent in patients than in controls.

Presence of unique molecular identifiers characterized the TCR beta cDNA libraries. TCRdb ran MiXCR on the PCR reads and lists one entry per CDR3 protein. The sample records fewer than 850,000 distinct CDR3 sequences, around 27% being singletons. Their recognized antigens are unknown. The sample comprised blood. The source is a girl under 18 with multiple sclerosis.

CDR3 in amino acids: CASSRTGGWGNEQFF. In DNA form, the CDR3 reads TGTGCCAGCAGCCGGACCGGGGGGTGGGGTAATGAGCAGTTCTTC. The gene calls are TRBV7-2 and TRBJ2-1, with TRBD2 matching over 7 bases. After removal of 5 bases from V and 7 bases from J, the junction contained 11 bases not matched to a gene. The CDR3 sequence is 15 residues long. CDR1 SGHTA and CDR2 FQGNSA come from the germline V gene.

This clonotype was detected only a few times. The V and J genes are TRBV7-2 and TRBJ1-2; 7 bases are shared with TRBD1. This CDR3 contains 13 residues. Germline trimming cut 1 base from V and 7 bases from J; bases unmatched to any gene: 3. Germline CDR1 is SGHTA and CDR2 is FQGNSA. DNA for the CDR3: TGTGCCAGCAGCTTAGGAGGGGGCTCTGGCTACACCTTC. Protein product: CASSLGGGSGYTF.

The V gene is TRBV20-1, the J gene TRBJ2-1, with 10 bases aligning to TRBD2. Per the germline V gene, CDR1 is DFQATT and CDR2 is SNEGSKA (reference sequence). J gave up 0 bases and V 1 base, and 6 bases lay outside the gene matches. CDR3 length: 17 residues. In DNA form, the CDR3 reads TGCAGTGCTAGAGTGGCTAGCGGGAGTCGCTCCTACAATGAGCAGTTCTTC. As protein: CSARVASGSRSYNEQFF.

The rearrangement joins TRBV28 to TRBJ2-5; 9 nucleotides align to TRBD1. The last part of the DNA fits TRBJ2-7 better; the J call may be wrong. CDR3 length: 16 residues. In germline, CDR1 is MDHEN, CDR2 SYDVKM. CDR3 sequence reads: CASSYLTGGIAYEQYF. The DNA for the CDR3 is TGTGCCAGCAGTTACTTGACAGGGGGAATCGCCTACGAGCAGTACTTC.

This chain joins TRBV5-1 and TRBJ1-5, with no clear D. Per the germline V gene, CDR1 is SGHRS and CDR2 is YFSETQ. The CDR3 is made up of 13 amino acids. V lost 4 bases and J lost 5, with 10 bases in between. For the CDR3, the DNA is TGCGCCAGCAGCCGTGGCGGAGATCAGCCCCAGCATTTT. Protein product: CASSRGGDQPQHF.

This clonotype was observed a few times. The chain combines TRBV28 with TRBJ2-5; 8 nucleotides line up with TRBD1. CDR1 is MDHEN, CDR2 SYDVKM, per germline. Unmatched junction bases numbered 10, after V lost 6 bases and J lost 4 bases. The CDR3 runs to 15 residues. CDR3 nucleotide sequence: TGTGCCAGCAGCCCCTCCGGACAGGGCTTAGAGACCCAGTACTTC. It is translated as CASSPSGQGLETQYF.

The CDR3 bases are TGTGCCAGCAGCATACGACTAGCGGCTAACACCGGGGAGCTGTTTTTT. Residues: CASSIRLAANTGELFF. The chain employs TRBV9 and TRBJ2-2; 9 bases fit TRBD2. V shed 4 bases and J 2 bases; nucleotides not matched to a gene: 6. The length of the CDR3 is 16 residues. Per the germline V gene, CDR1 is SGDLS and CDR2 is YYNGEE.

CDR3 bases: TGTGCCAGCAGCTCCCCCCACCAGGGTCACAACAATGAGCAGTTCTTC. This translates into CASSSPHQGHNNEQFF. The rearrangement joins TRBV11-2 to TRBJ2-1; D possibly corresponds to TRBD1 (5 bases). This CDR3 region has 16 residues. Per the germline V gene, CDR1 is SGHAT and CDR2 is FQNNGV. The ends were cut back, 4 bases at V and 5 bases at J, with 18 bases in the middle.

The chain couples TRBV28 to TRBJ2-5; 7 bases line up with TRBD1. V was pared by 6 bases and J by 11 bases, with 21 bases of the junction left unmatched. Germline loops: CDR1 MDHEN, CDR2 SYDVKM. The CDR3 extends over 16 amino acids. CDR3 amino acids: CASSFRTGRSYNEQYF. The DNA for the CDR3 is TGTGCCAGCAGCTTTAGGACAGGCCGCTCCTACAATGAGCAGTACTTC.

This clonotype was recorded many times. CDR3 DNA sequence: TGTGCCAGCAGCCTCAACCTCCAAGAGACCCAGTACTTC. Its protein product is CASSLNLQETQYF. The chain joins TRBV6-5 to TRBJ2-5; no definite D call. CDR1 MNHEY and CDR2 SVGAGI come from the germline V gene. V lost 6 bases to trimming and J lost 1 base, with 9 bases between them. This CDR3 contains 13 residues.

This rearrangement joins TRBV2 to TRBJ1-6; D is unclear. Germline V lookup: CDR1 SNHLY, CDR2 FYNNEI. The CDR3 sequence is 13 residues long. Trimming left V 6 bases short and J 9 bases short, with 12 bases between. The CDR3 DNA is TGTGCCAGCAGGGTGGATTGGAGTTCACCCCTCCACTTT. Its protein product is CASRVDWSSPLHF.

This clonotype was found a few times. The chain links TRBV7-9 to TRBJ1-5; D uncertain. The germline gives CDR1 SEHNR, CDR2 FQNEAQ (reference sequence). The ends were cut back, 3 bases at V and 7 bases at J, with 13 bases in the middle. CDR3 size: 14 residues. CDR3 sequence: CASSFDRDWQPQHF. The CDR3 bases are TGTGCCAGCAGCTTCGATAGGGATTGGCAGCCCCAGCATTTT.

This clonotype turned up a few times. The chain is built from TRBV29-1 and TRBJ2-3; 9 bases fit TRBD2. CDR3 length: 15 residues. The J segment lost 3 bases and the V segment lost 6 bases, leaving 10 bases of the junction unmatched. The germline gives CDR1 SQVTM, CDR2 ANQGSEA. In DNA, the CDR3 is TGCAGCGTCCAGAAAGCGGGGGGCCCGACAGATACGCAGTATTTT. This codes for CSVQKAGGPTDTQYF.

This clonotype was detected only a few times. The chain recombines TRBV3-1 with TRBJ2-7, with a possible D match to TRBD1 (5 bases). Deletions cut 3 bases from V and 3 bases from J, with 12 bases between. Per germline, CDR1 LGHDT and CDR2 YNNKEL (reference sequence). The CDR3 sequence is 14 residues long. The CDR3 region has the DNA TGTGCCAGCAGCCAGTTCCATCAGGGCTACGAGCAGTACTTC. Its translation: CASSQFHQGYEQYF.

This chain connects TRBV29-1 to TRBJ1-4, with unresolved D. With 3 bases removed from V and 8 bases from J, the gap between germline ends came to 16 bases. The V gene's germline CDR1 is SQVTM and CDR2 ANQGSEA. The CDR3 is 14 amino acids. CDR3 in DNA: TGCAGCGTTGAGGAGGGCGTAGGTGGGGAAAAACTGTTTTTT. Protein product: CSVEEGVGGEKLFF.